These 17 T cell receptor beta chains originate from one sample sequenced in a study of blood T cells in healthy people across ages. It was with a sample-barcoded 5' primer and a J-beta primer mix that a second PCR of about 7 to 12 cycles was run. TCRdb re-called the 5' RACE reads through MiXCR, storing one row per CDR3 protein. The sample contains about 1,600,000 distinct CDR3 sequences, roughly 45% of which appear only once. The sample consisted of blood. The receptors were gathered from a woman younger than 30 in good health.

The chain has TRBV7-8 and TRBJ2-5, with 11 bases aligning to TRBD1. V was pared by 1 base and J by 5 bases, with 6 bases of the junction left unmatched. This CDR3 spans 16 amino acids. Germline V CDR1 and CDR2: SGHVS, FQNEAQ. The CDR3 protein is CASSLDGTGGTETQYF. CDR3 bases: TGTGCCAGCAGCTTAGACGGGACAGGGGGGACGGAGACCCAGTACTTC.

This clonotype has at least ten counts. V gene TRBV10-3 combines with J gene TRBJ2-7; tentatively, D is TRBD2 (6 bases). Germline assignment: CDR1 ENHRY and CDR2 SYGVKD. With 6 bases removed from V and 1 base from J, the gap between germline ends came to 10 bases. The CDR3 sequence is 13 residues long. Written as DNA, the CDR3 is TGTGCCATCAGCGGGAGTGGTTCCTACGAGCAGTACTTC. Protein: CAISGSGSYEQYF.

The V gene is TRBV5-1, the J gene TRBJ2-5; 12 bases fit TRBD1. V dropped 3 bases and J dropped 5; count of bases not matched to a gene: 5. The CDR3 is 15 residues long. Germline CDR1 SGHRS, CDR2 YFSETQ. The CDR3 coding sequence is TGCGCCAGCAGCTGGGGACAGGGGGCGGACGAGACCCAGTACTTC. It translates to CASSWGQGADETQYF.

The chain links TRBV15 to TRBJ2-3; D uncertain. The CDR3 runs to 16 residues. In germline, CDR1 is LNHNV, CDR2 YYDKDF (reference sequence). Between the trimmed V and J ends, which lost 2 bases and 6 bases, there was a span of 18 bases. This CDR3 is CATSRPITIVSDTQYF. DNA of the CDR3: TGTGCCACCAGCAGACCCATTACAATAGTCTCCGATACGCAGTATTTT.

This chain uses TRBV6-1 with TRBJ2-7; D is possibly TRBD2 (6 bases). CDR1 is MNHNS, CDR2 SASEGT, per germline. There are 11 residues in the CDR3. Between the trimmed V and J ends, which lost 11 bases and 8 bases, there was a span of 16 bases. The CDR3 region has the DNA TGTGCCGGGGGGTTTCAACACCAGCAGTACTTC. It translates to CAGGFQHQQYF.

V usage is TRBV7-2 and J usage is TRBJ2-7; 8 bases line up with TRBD2. The CDR3 runs to 16 residues. Germline V gene data show CDR1 as SGHTA and CDR2 as FQGNSA. Trimming at V came to 4 bases and at J to 7 bases, leaving 15 bases not matched to a gene. CDR3 bases: TGTGCCAGCAGCTCCAGTCTTGCGGGGGGAGCGGATGAGCAGTACTTC. Translating it yields CASSSSLAGGADEQYF.

The chain has TRBV20-1 and TRBJ1-2; TRBD1 agrees at 8 bases. The CDR3 is 15 amino acids. CDR1 is DFQATT, CDR2 SNEGSKA, per germline (reference sequence). The junction had 11 bases not matched to a gene; V was cut back by 3 bases and J by 5 bases. The CDR3 nucleotides are TGCAGTGCTAGCCCCCCGCAGGGGGCGTATTATGGCTACACCTTC. Translation gives CSASPPQGAYYGYTF.

This clonotype came up a few times. The chain joins TRBV2 to TRBJ2-1; D may be TRBD2 (5 bases). This CDR3 contains 15 residues. V was trimmed by 5 bases and J by 0 bases, leaving 11 bases between them. From germline, CDR1 is SNHLY and CDR2 FYNNEI. The CDR3 DNA follows: TGTGCCAGCAGTTTTTTTACTAGCTCCTACAATGAGCAGTTCTTC. Amino acid sequence: CASSFFTSSYNEQFF.

The chain links TRBV27 to TRBJ2-4, with 10 bases aligning to TRBD1. CDR3 length equals 17 residues. Losses at the gene ends were 3 bases for V and 2 bases for J; bases not matched to a gene: 7. From germline, CDR1 is MNHEY and CDR2 SMNVEV (reference sequence). In DNA form, the CDR3 reads TGTGCCAGCAGTTTCGGACAGGGGGTCATTACCAAAAACATTCAGTACTTC. Its protein product is CASSFGQGVITKNIQYF.

Remarks on this clonotype: The junction shows a germline mismatch at one end, possibly a read error. The V and J genes are TRBV3-1 and TRBJ2-1, with unresolved D. Germline V gives CDR1 LGHDT, CDR2 YNNKEL (reference sequence). This CDR3 region has 13 residues. The DNA for the CDR3 is TGTGCCGGCAGCCTCGATCCCCCGAGTGGGCAGTTCTTC. Its translation is CAGSLDPPSGQFF.

This CDR3 reads CASRQGGLSNTEAFF. The CDR3 DNA is TGTGCCAGCAGGCAGGGGGGTCTTTCGAACACTGAAGCTTTCTTT. The chain recombines TRBV28 with TRBJ1-1; 7 bases agree with TRBD1. The CDR3 consists of 15 residues. Looked up from germline, CDR1 is MDHEN and CDR2 is SYDVKM. The V and J ends lost 6 bases and 1 base, in that order; junction bases with no gene match: 8.

This clonotype was recorded at least ten times. The chain employs TRBV5-1 and TRBJ1-2; no definite D call. The CDR3 covers 14 residues. Germline V CDR1 and CDR2: SGHRS, YFSETQ. V was cut by 0 bases and J by 0 bases, with 6 bases left in between. The CDR3 bases are TGCGCCAGCAGCTTGGTTGCGGCTAACTATGGCTACACCTTC. Its protein product is CASSLVAANYGYTF.

The genes are TRBV27 and TRBJ2-1, with no clear D. CDR3 length: 16 residues. Germline-derived CDR1 and CDR2 are MNHEY and SMNVEV (reference sequence). V lost 2 bases and J lost 4, with 15 bases in between. The CDR3 loop is CASSLPGRKEYNEQFF. The DNA of the CDR3 is TGTGCCAGCAGTTTACCAGGACGAAAAGAGTACAATGAGCAGTTCTTC.

V gene TRBV6-5 combines with J gene TRBJ1-6; weak D call: TRBD1 (6 bases). Germline CDR1 and CDR2: MNHEY and SVGAGI. The CDR3 has 16 amino acids. V lost 5 bases to trimming and J lost 9 bases, with 20 bases between them. CDR3 loop: CASSQPRTAGRSPLHF. CDR3 DNA sequence: TGTGCCAGCAGTCAACCCCGGACAGCAGGACGTTCACCCCTCCACTTT.

This clonotype has at least ten counts. The chain has TRBV7-2 and TRBJ2-5; D gene unclear. V lost 4 bases and J 7 bases, leaving 13 bases between the germline ends. This CDR3 contains 13 residues. The germline V gene has CDR1 SGHTA and CDR2 FQGNSA. CDR3 residues: CASSYIRAGTQYF. The CDR3 bases are TGTGCCAGCAGCTACATTCGAGCCGGGACCCAGTACTTC.

CDR3 amino acids: CASSQDALASPNYEQYF. CDR3 sequence (DNA): TGTGCCAGCAGCCAAGACGCCCTAGCGTCCCCAAACTACGAGCAGTACTTC. The chain joins TRBV3-1 to TRBJ2-7, with D tentatively TRBD2 (6 bases). V was pared by 0 bases and J by 3 bases, with 18 bases between. CDR3 length: 17 residues. Germline CDR1 is LGHDT and CDR2 is YNNKEL (reference sequence).

This clonotype was seen a few times. V gene TRBV9 combines with J gene TRBJ1-6; D not certain. The V gene's germline CDR1 is SGDLS and CDR2 YYNGEE. Trimming shortened V by 4 bases and J by 0 bases, and 8 bases separated the two germline ends. CDR3 size: 15 residues. This CDR3 is CASSPPGSYNSPLHF. The CDR3 DNA reads TGTGCCAGCAGCCCCCCCGGCTCCTATAATTCACCCCTCCACTTT.